Following are 8 T cell receptor beta chains from one sample sequenced in a study of Ad26.COV2.S vaccination and SARS-CoV-2 variants. Described treatment: roughly 18 received Ad26.COV2.S at low or high dose, single or two shots; 5 received placebo; per-sample allocation not given. The samples date from day 63 after the first vaccine or placebo injection. Repertoires were generated with immunoSEQ multiplex PCR, while TCRdb's copy carries only in-frame clones and drops some. This sample has 300,000 to 400,000 clones, with 80% to 90% found just once. The sample consisted of peripheral blood, taken in a trial of Ad26.COV2.S vaccine versus placebo. These receptors were obtained from a person between 18 and 65 years old who received the Ad26.COV2.S COVID-19 vaccine or a placebo.

The chain uses TRBV5-6 and TRBJ1-6; tentative D call: TRBD1 (6 bases). Trimming removed 4 bases from V and 11 bases from J, with 16 bases in between. The germline V gene has CDR1 SGHDT and CDR2 YYEEEE. The CDR3 is 14 residues long. CDR3 in amino acids: CASSRQQGNAPLHF. Written as DNA, the CDR3 is TGTGCCAGCAGCCGCCAGCAGGGGAATGCACCCCTCCACTTT.

The rearrangement uses TRBV3-1 (or the pseudogene TRBV3-2) and TRBJ2-5; maybe TRBD2 (5 bases). The ends were cut back, 0 bases at V and 5 bases at J, with 13 bases in the middle. CDR3 length equals 15 residues. Germline V gene sequence: CDR1 LGHDT, CDR2 YNNKEL (reference sequence). CDR3 amino acids: CASSQDEGLRETQYF. DNA for the CDR3: TGTGCCAGCAGCCAAGACGAGGGTTTGAGGGAGACCCAGTACTTC.

The chain joins TRBV7-9 to TRBJ2-7, with TRBD1 identical over 7 bases. The length of the CDR3 is 12 residues. Germline V CDR1 and CDR2: SEHNR, FQNEAQ (reference sequence). The V segment lost 5 bases and the J segment 6 bases; nucleotides outside the gene matches: 4. CDR3 amino acids: CASSKGTVEQYF. The CDR3 DNA follows: TGTGCCAGCAGCAAGGGGACAGTCGAGCAGTACTTC.

The chain has TRBV18 and TRBJ1-4, with D perhaps TRBD1 (6 bases). CDR1 is KGHSH, CDR2 LQKENI, per germline. The CDR3 is 15 residues long. The V and J ends lost 3 bases and 3 bases respectively, with 11 bases between them. The DNA of the CDR3 is TGTGCCAGCTCACCGGGGGCCACTCCTAATGAAAAACTGTTTTTT. It yields the protein CASSPGATPNEKLFF.

The rearrangement joins TRBV5-1 to TRBJ2-3; D unclear. Trimming removed 0 bases from V and 2 bases from J, with 7 bases in between. CDR3 size: 14 residues. The germline V gene has CDR1 SGHRS and CDR2 YFSETQ. CDR3 in DNA: TGCGCCAGCAGCTTGGCTTCGAACACAGATACGCAGTATTTT. It yields the protein CASSLASNTDTQYF. Full variable domain (missing parts from reference TRBV5-1 and TRBJ2-3): KAGVTQTPRYLIKTRGQQVTLSCSPISGHRSVSWYQQTPGQGLQFLFEYFSETQRNKGNFPGRFSGRQFSNSRSEMNVSTLELGDSALYLCASSLASNTDTQYFGPGTRLTVL.

DNA for the CDR3: TGTGCCAGCAGTGGGACAGCAAATGACTACACTGAAGCTTTCTTT. This codes for CASSGTANDYTEAFF. The V call is TRBV25-1, the J call TRBJ1-1, with a weak D call TRBD1 (6 bases). Germline V lookup: CDR1 MGHDK, CDR2 SYGVNS. Trimming stripped 4 bases from V and 3 bases from J, with 15 bases between. This CDR3 is 15 amino acids long.

V is TRBV5-1 and J is TRBJ2-5, with 11 bases fitting TRBD2. The V gene end was trimmed by 0 bases and the J gene end by 5 bases; junction bases not matched to a gene: 9. This CDR3 spans 17 amino acids. CDR1 is SGHRS and CDR2 is YFSETQ in the germline V gene. The DNA for the CDR3 is TGCGCCAGCAGCTTGGGCCCTTTAGCGGGGGGGCTTGAGACCCAGTACTTC. Its protein is CASSLGPLAGGLETQYF.

This chain uses TRBV6-5 with TRBJ2-1; tentative D call: TRBD2 (6 bases). This CDR3 comprises 13 residues. The V gene lost 6 bases and the J gene lost 8 bases, with 14 bases spanning the gap. Germline V gene lookup returns CDR1 MNHEY and CDR2 SVGAGI. CDR3 residues: CASSRDWEDEQFF. CDR3 sequence (DNA): TGTGCCAGCAGCCGGGACTGGGAGGATGAGCAGTTCTTC.